Here is one T cell receptor (beta chain) with its context. This entry belongs to a study of T-cell reconstitution after alpha-beta-depleted transplantation in children. The TCRbeta library was prepared with unique molecular identifiers. Via MiXCR, TCRdb re-called the PCR reads, giving one row per CDR3 protein. The sample holds some 490,000 distinct CDR3 sequences, about an eighth seen once. Germline V lookup: CDR1 MNHEY, CDR2 SMNVEV (reference sequence). The CDR3 runs 17 residues. V gave up 3 bases and J gave up 3 bases, with 21 bases separating them. The chain carries TRBV27 and TRBJ2-7; D not resolved. The origin of this receptor is a human donor who donated a stem cell graft to a child with combined immunodeficiency. The source was PBMCs from the stem cell graft donor, collected from the stem cell graft. The CDR3 reads CASSFIPSPEFLYEQYF. The CDR3, as DNA: TGTGCCAGCAGTTTTATCCCGAGCCCCGAGTTCCTCTACGAGCAGTACTTC.